Listed below are T cell receptor beta chains from one sample, sequenced in a study of T cell responses to AZD1222 COVID-19 vaccine. TCRdb's copy holds only in-frame clones and misses some; the assay was immunoSEQ multiplex PCR. Of about 140,000 clones detected, about 88% appear once; the ten largest clones hold 4% to 5%. This sample comprised peripheral blood, obtained on day 0 of AZD1222 vaccination. These receptors all stem from an adult in good health. The CDR3 runs from the conserved cysteine through the conserved F or W. A D gene is named only where the DNA matches it firmly. Some rows have no size entry. The others give once, few or many, or a class for an expanded clone.

clone size: NA
V gene: TRBV6-4
J gene: TRBJ2-1
D gene: TRBD1
CDR3 protein: CASSSGQGQDEQFF
CDR3 DNA: TGTGCCAGCAGCTCTGGACAGGGACAAGATGAGCAGTTCTTC

clone size: NA
V gene: TRBV10-3
J gene: TRBJ1-5
D gene: NA
CDR3 protein: CAISEKKSLNQPQHF
CDR3 DNA: TGTGCCATCAGTGAAAAAAAATCCCTCAATCAGCCCCAGCATTTT

clone size: NA
V gene: TRBV7-8
J gene: TRBJ1-6
D gene: TRBD1
CDR3 protein: CASRPTTGGDSSPLHF
CDR3 DNA: TGTGCCAGCAGACCCACGACAGGGGGCGATAGTTCACCCCTCCACTTT

clone size: NA
V gene: TRBV27
J gene: TRBJ1-2
D gene: NA
CDR3 protein: CASSPGWVYGYTF
CDR3 DNA: TGTGCCAGCAGTCCCGGGTGGGTCTATGGCTACACCTTC

clone size: NA
V gene: TRBV5-4
J gene: TRBJ1-1
D gene: NA
CDR3 protein: CASSLAWGDTEAFF
CDR3 DNA: TGTGCCAGCAGCTTGGCCTGGGGGGACACTGAAGCTTTCTTT

clone size: NA
V gene: TRBV4-2
J gene: TRBJ1-2
D gene: NA
CDR3 protein: CASSQESANYGYTF
CDR3 DNA: TGTGCCAGCAGCCAAGAGTCAGCTAACTATGGCTACACCTTC

clone size: once
V gene: TRBV28
J gene: TRBJ2-7
D gene: NA
CDR3 protein: CASSFLNVENRIFPQYF
CDR3 DNA: TGTGCCAGCAGTTTTTTGAACGTCGAGAACAGGATTTTTCCGCAGTACTTC

clone size: NA
V gene: TRBV4-1
J gene: TRBJ2-3
D gene: NA
CDR3 protein: CASSQGRAQYF
CDR3 DNA: TGCGCCAGCAGCCAGGGAAGGGCGCAGTATTTT

clone size: NA
V gene: TRBV11-3
J gene: TRBJ2-1
D gene: TRBD2
CDR3 protein: CASSLGRGYLNEQFF
CDR3 DNA: TGTGCCAGCAGCTTAGGGCGGGGGTATCTCAATGAGCAGTTCTTC

clone size: NA
V gene: TRBV27
J gene: TRBJ1-5
D gene: NA
CDR3 protein: CASSLSTSFSNQPQHF
CDR3 DNA: TGTGCCAGCAGTTTATCCACCAGCTTTAGCAATCAGCCCCAGCATTTT

clone size: NA
V gene: TRBV28
J gene: TRBJ1-6
D gene: TRBD1
CDR3 protein: CASTKGQTNSPLHF
CDR3 DNA: TGTGCCAGCACCAAGGGACAGACTAATTCACCCCTCCACTTT

clone size: NA
V gene: TRBV15
J gene: TRBJ2-1
D gene: NA
CDR3 protein: CATSSGADEQFF
CDR3 DNA: TGTGCCACCAGCAGCGGTGCGGATGAGCAGTTCTTC

clone size: NA
V gene: TRBV30
J gene: TRBJ1-5
D gene: NA
CDR3 protein: CAWGRGGATKPQHF
CDR3 DNA: TGTGCCTGGGGGAGAGGGGGGGCGACTAAGCCCCAGCATTTT

clone size: NA
V gene: TRBV5-4
J gene: TRBJ1-2
D gene: NA
CDR3 protein: CASSTGLRGYTF
CDR3 DNA: TGTGCCAGCAGCACGGGACTACGAGGCTACACCTTC

clone size: NA
V gene: TRBV19
J gene: TRBJ1-2
D gene: NA
CDR3 protein: CASRDSGPYGYTF
CDR3 DNA: TGTGCCAGTAGGGACAGCGGGCCCTATGGCTACACCTTC

clone size: NA
V gene: TRBV7-2
J gene: TRBJ1-6
D gene: NA
CDR3 protein: CASSLAQSVAATYNSPLHF
CDR3 DNA: TGTGCCAGCAGCTTAGCGCAGTCGGTGGCAGCAACCTATAATTCACCCCTCCACTTT

clone size: NA
V gene: TRBV5-1
J gene: TRBJ2-5
D gene: TRBD2
CDR3 protein: CASSLSGGLETQYF
CDR3 DNA: TGCGCCAGCAGCTTGAGCGGGGGTCTAGAGACCCAGTACTTC

clone size: NA
V gene: TRBV18
J gene: TRBJ2-1
D gene: TRBD2
CDR3 protein: CASSPLAEGEQFF
CDR3 DNA: TGTGCCAGCTCACCCCTAGCGGAGGGGGAGCAGTTCTTC

clone size: NA
V gene: TRBV30
J gene: TRBJ2-7
D gene: TRBD2
CDR3 protein: CAWSALAGGFEQYF
CDR3 DNA: TGTGCCTGGAGTGCGCTAGCGGGGGGGTTCGAGCAGTACTTC

clone size: NA
V gene: TRBV19
J gene: TRBJ1-4
D gene: TRBD1
CDR3 protein: CASSIGDRGSTNEKLFF
CDR3 DNA: TGTGCCAGTAGTATCGGTGACAGGGGCTCAACTAATGAAAAACTGTTTTTT

clone size: NA
V gene: TRBV5-1
J gene: TRBJ2-1
D gene: TRBD2
CDR3 protein: CASSLVGLNVYNEQFF
CDR3 DNA: TGCGCCAGCAGCTTGGTGGGACTAAACGTCTACAATGAGCAGTTCTTC

clone size: NA
V gene: TRBV25-1
J gene: TRBJ2-7
D gene: NA
CDR3 protein: CASSGWGNHEQYF
CDR3 DNA: TGTGCCAGCAGTGGGTGGGGGAACCACGAGCAGTACTTC

clone size: NA
V gene: TRBV12-1
J gene: TRBJ2-2
D gene: NA
CDR3 protein: CAGIGTRDTGELFF
CDR3 DNA: TGTGCCGGCATTGGGACAAGGGACACCGGGGAGCTGTTTTTT

clone size: NA
V gene: TRBV18
J gene: TRBJ1-2
D gene: NA
CDR3 protein: CASSPLDTFINYGYTF
CDR3 DNA: TGTGCCAGCTCACCCCTCGACACCTTTATAAACTATGGCTACACCTTC

clone size: NA
V gene: TRBV7-9
J gene: TRBJ1-2
D gene: NA
CDR3 protein: CASSLGTYYGYTF
CDR3 DNA: TGTGCCAGCAGCTTAGGCACCTACTATGGCTACACCTTC

clone size: NA
V gene: TRBV7-3
J gene: TRBJ1-3
D gene: NA
CDR3 protein: CASSPDKEFGGARNTIYF
CDR3 DNA: TGTGCCAGCAGTCCGGATAAAGAGTTTGGGGGTGCAAGAAACACCATATATTTT

clone size: few
V gene: TRBV13
J gene: TRBJ2-7
D gene: NA
CDR3 protein: CASSPRDSYEQYF
CDR3 DNA: TGTGCCAGCAGCCCGCGGGACAGCTACGAGCAGTACTTC

clone size: NA
V gene: TRBV7-9
J gene: TRBJ2-2
D gene: NA
CDR3 protein: CASSPDRNTGELFF
CDR3 DNA: TGTGCCAGCAGCCCCGACAGAAACACCGGGGAGCTGTTTTTT

clone size: once
V gene: TRBV5-1
J gene: TRBJ2-7
D gene: TRBD2
CDR3 protein: CASSFSTSGLAYEQYF
CDR3 DNA: TGCGCCAGCAGCTTTTCCACTAGCGGGTTGGCCTACGAGCAGTACTTC

clone size: NA
V gene: TRBV28
J gene: TRBJ2-7
D gene: TRBD2
CDR3 protein: CASSSVSGRYEQYF
CDR3 DNA: TGTGCCAGCAGTTCCGTTAGCGGGAGATACGAGCAGTACTTC

clone size: few
V gene: TRBV27
J gene: TRBJ2-7
D gene: TRBD1
CDR3 protein: CASSWGQGAVEQYF
CDR3 DNA: TGTGCCAGCAGTTGGGGACAGGGGGCAGTCGAGCAGTACTTC

clone size: NA
V gene: TRBV2
J gene: TRBJ2-7
D gene: TRBD2
CDR3 protein: CAGGAGWYEQYF
CDR3 DNA: TGTGCCGGTGGAGCGGGATGGTACGAGCAGTACTTC

clone size: NA
V gene: TRBV6-5
J gene: TRBJ2-7
D gene: TRBD1
CDR3 protein: CASSYLGQGAYEQYF
CDR3 DNA: TGTGCCAGCAGTTACTTAGGACAGGGGGCCTACGAGCAGTACTTC

clone size: NA
V gene: TRBV29-1
J gene: TRBJ2-7
D gene: TRBD1
CDR3 protein: CSAATGSSYEQYF
CDR3 DNA: TGCAGCGCAGCGACAGGGAGCTCCTACGAGCAGTACTTC

clone size: NA
V gene: TRBV4-1
J gene: TRBJ2-7
D gene: NA
CDR3 protein: CASSRVVGRDLYEQYF
CDR3 DNA: TGCGCCAGCAGCCGAGTGGTAGGGCGGGATCTCTACGAGCAGTACTTC

clone size: NA
V gene: TRBV6-5
J gene: TRBJ1-1
D gene: NA
CDR3 protein: CASTRGTEAFF
CDR3 DNA: TGTGCCAGCACGCGAGGCACTGAAGCTTTCTTT

clone size: once
V gene: TRBV29-1
J gene: TRBJ2-7
D gene: TRBD1
CDR3 protein: CSAETRGTYEQYF
CDR3 DNA: TGCAGCGCCGAAACCAGGGGGACCTACGAGCAGTACTTC

clone size: NA
V gene: TRBV5-1
J gene: TRBJ1-2
D gene: NA
CDR3 protein: CASSLDWGIDGYTF
CDR3 DNA: TGCGCCAGCAGCTTGGACTGGGGGATCGATGGCTACACCTTC

clone size: few
V gene: TRBV6-5
J gene: TRBJ1-2
D gene: TRBD1
CDR3 protein: CASSYSRTTGEGYTF
CDR3 DNA: TGTGCCAGCAGTTACTCCCGTACGACAGGGGAAGGCTACACCTTC

clone size: NA
V gene: TRBV15
J gene: TRBJ2-6
D gene: NA
CDR3 protein: CATRAWGSGANVLTF
CDR3 DNA: TGTGCCACCAGGGCCTGGGGGTCTGGGGCCAACGTCCTGACTTTC

clone size: many
V gene: TRBV6-5
J gene: TRBJ1-5
D gene: NA
CDR3 protein: CASKRDGSNQPQHF
CDR3 DNA: TGTGCCAGCAAAAGGGACGGTAGCAATCAGCCCCAGCATTTT

clone size: NA
V gene: TRBV30
J gene: TRBJ2-2
D gene: NA
CDR3 protein: CAWSVWTGRAGELFF
CDR3 DNA: TGTGCCTGGAGTGTTTGGACAGGGAGGGCCGGGGAGCTGTTTTTT